The 21 T cell receptor beta chains in this list originate from one sample, sequenced in a study of regulatory T cells in long-lasting Graves disease. Time point here: persistent/refractory GD, antithyroid drugs over 5 years with positive TRAb. Following extraction of RNA from PBMCs, that RNA was used to make the TCR library. Building of the TCR beta libraries involved iRepertoire HTBI primers and Arm-PCR of CDR3 regions. TCRdb itself ran the multiplex PCR reads through MiXCR, one entry per CDR3 protein. Of over 450,000 distinct CDR3 sequences in the sample, 20% to 25% are singletons; the top ten hold 7.1%. This sample comprised peripheral blood mononuclear cells (PBMCs), obtained when the disease was refractory, from a patient treated with antithyroid drugs. The receptors here all came from a female donor with Graves disease.

CDR3 sequence: CASSLNYPNTGELFF. The CDR3 bases are TGTGCCAGCAGCTTAAATTACCCGAACACCGGGGAGCTGTTTTTT. The J gene is TRBJ2-2, the V gene TRBV11-2; D is uncertain. The CDR3 totals 15 residues. V gave up 2 bases and J gave up 0 bases, with 7 bases separating them. Per the germline V gene, CDR1 is SGHAT and CDR2 is FQNNGV. The variable domain in full, with the rest retrieved from reference TRBV11-2 and TRBJ2-2, is EAGVAQSPRYKIIEKRQSVAFWCNPISGHATLYWYQQILGQGPKLLIQFQNNGVVDDSQLPKDRFSAERLKGVDSTLKIQPAKLEDSAVYLCASSLNYPNTGELFFGEGSRLTVL.

This clonotype showed up just a few times. This chain joins TRBV12-3 or TRBV12-4 and TRBJ2-2; no reliable D call. This CDR3 region has 15 residues. V dropped 3 bases and J dropped 2 bases, with 10 bases sitting between them. The CDR3 here is CASSFSPRNTGELFF. CDR3 DNA sequence: TGTGCCAGCAGTTTCAGCCCTCGTAACACCGGGGAGCTGTTTTTT.

Ten or more counts support this clonotype. The gene calls are TRBV20-1 and TRBJ2-5; 14 nucleotides align to TRBD2. Germline V gene sequence: CDR1 DFQATT, CDR2 SNEGSKA (reference sequence). This CDR3 has 14 residues. J gave up 5 bases and V 6 bases, and 5 bases lay outside the gene matches. CDR3 amino acids: CSASGTSGGETQYF. The CDR3 DNA sequence: TGCAGTGCAAGCGGGACTAGCGGGGGTGAGACCCAGTACTTC.

V gene TRBV28 combines with J gene TRBJ2-3, with TRBD1 matching over 9 bases. Germline trimming cut 6 bases from V and 3 bases from J; bases unmatched to any gene: 10. The CDR3 covers 16 residues. Germline assignment: CDR1 MDHEN and CDR2 SYDVKM. CDR3 nucleotide sequence: TGTGCCAGCAGCCCGGACAGGGGACTTGTGACAGATACGCAGTATTTT. Residues: CASSPDRGLVTDTQYF.

In this sample, this clonotype turned up a few times. The rearrangement uses TRBV7-9 and TRBJ1-6; TRBD1 might be the D (6 bases). V lost 5 bases, J lost 15 bases, and 14 bases lay in between. The CDR3 sequence is 12 residues long. CDR1 SEHNR and CDR2 FQNEAQ come from the germline V gene (reference sequence). CDR3 DNA sequence: TGTGCCAGCAGCCTGGACAGAAACGTCCTCCACTTT. This gives the protein CASSLDRNVLHF.

The rearrangement links TRBV28 to TRBJ1-5, with TRBD1 as a possible D gene (5 bases). The V end lost 5 bases, the J end lost 5 bases, and 22 bases lay between the germline ends. Germline loops: CDR1 MDHEN, CDR2 SYDVKM. This CDR3 contains 17 residues. The CDR3 bases are TGTGCCAGCAGTACCCCAGTGACTGGGGGTAGGGATCAGCCCCAGCATTTT. Its protein product is CASSTPVTGGRDQPQHF.

This clonotype was picked up a small number of times. At one end the junction does not follow the germline gene, possibly because of a read error. CDR3 loop: CASSLLSPYGQYF. The CDR3 bases are TGTGCCAGCAGTCTCCTGAGCCCCTACGGGCAGTACTTC. The V gene is TRBV12-3 or TRBV12-4, the J gene TRBJ2-7; unclear D gene. CDR3 length: 13 residues.

V and J are TRBV27 and TRBJ2-7; D is unresolved. With 6 bases removed from V and 4 bases from J, the gap between germline ends came to 16 bases. The CDR3 extends over 14 amino acids. Germline CDR1 reads MNHEY; CDR2 reads SMNVEV (reference sequence). The CDR3 loop is CASSFLTSRYEQYF. The CDR3 DNA sequence: TGTGCCAGCAGCTTCTTGACAAGTAGATACGAGCAGTACTTC.

The chain recombines TRBV2 with TRBJ1-3; D gene ambiguous. Trimming took off 6 bases at V and 4 bases at J, with 19 bases between the two ends. This CDR3 is 16 amino acids long. CDR1 is SNHLY, CDR2 FYNNEI, per germline. The CDR3 is CASRASERSSGNTIYF. The CDR3 nucleotides read TGTGCCAGCAGAGCAAGCGAAAGGAGCTCGGGAAACACCATATATTTT.

The gene calls are TRBV28 and TRBJ1-3; D gene uncertain. The CDR3 is made up of 14 amino acids. V was pared by 4 bases and J by 0 bases, with 7 bases between. Germline V CDR1 and CDR2: MDHEN, SYDVKM. CDR3 protein: CASSSPGSGNTIYF. As DNA, the CDR3 is TGTGCCAGCAGTTCTCCAGGCTCTGGAAACACCATATATTTT.

This clonotype was counted only a few times. V gene TRBV6-2 or TRBV6-3 combines with J gene TRBJ1-2, with TRBD1 identical over 10 bases. Trimming took 6 bases from V and 8 from J; bases not matched to a gene: 9. Looked up from germline, CDR1 is MNHEY and CDR2 is SVGEGT. The length of the CDR3 is 14 residues. The CDR3: CASSQGQGNGGYTF. In DNA, the CDR3 is TGTGCCAGCAGCCAGGGACAGGGGAACGGGGGCTACACCTTC.

This clonotype was recorded a few times. The chain recombines TRBV6-1 with TRBJ2-3; D might be TRBD1 (5 bases). V lost 1 base, J lost 3 bases, and 8 bases lay in between. CDR1 is MNHNS and CDR2 is SASEGT in the germline V gene. CDR3 length: 14 residues. The CDR3 DNA reads as TGTGCCAGCAGTGAAGGGGGCCCGACAGATACGCAGTATTTT. Its translation is CASSEGGPTDTQYF.

This clonotype appeared many times. This CDR3 reads CASSTLTGQETQYF. The CDR3, as DNA: TGTGCCAGCAGCACCCTGACAGGGCAAGAGACCCAGTACTTC. The rearrangement joins TRBV7-9 to TRBJ2-5, with 7 bases fitting TRBD1. CDR1 and CDR2 from the germline V gene are SEHNR and FQNEAQ (reference sequence). This CDR3 is 14 amino acids long. V shed 5 bases and J 2 bases; nucleotides not matched to a gene: 5.

This clonotype was seen repeatedly, ten times or more. This chain connects TRBV29-1 to TRBJ1-2; D perhaps matches TRBD1 (5 bases). The CDR3 spans 13 residues. Germline CDR1 is SQVTM and CDR2 is ANQGSEA. V shed 3 bases and J shed 2 bases, with 10 bases lying between them. The CDR3 loop reads CSVDPGPNYGYTF. CDR3 nucleotides: TGCAGCGTTGATCCGGGACCCAACTATGGCTACACCTTC.

This clonotype has a count of ten or more. The chain joins TRBV6-2 or TRBV6-3 to TRBJ1-2; TRBD1 matches 9 bases. CDR3 size: 15 residues. With 1 base clipped from V and 6 bases from J, the junction kept 6 bases outside the gene matches. Germline V gene lookup returns CDR1 MNHEY and CDR2 SVGEGT. The CDR3: CASSYLTGGTHGYTF. The CDR3, as DNA: TGTGCCAGCAGTTACTTGACAGGGGGAACCCATGGCTACACCTTC.

This clonotype was recorded many times. The chain joins TRBV11-2 to TRBJ2-7; D is uncertain. Trimming took off 5 bases at V and 3 bases at J, with 14 bases between the two ends. This CDR3 has 14 residues. CDR1 is SGHAT and CDR2 is FQNNGV in the germline V gene. CDR3 residues: CASSPLSGSYEQYF. The CDR3 nucleotides read TGTGCCAGCAGCCCCTTGTCGGGCAGCTACGAGCAGTACTTC.

This clonotype showed up many times. The chain is built from TRBV7-2 and TRBJ2-5; D unclear. The CDR3 has 14 residues. Germline V gene lookup returns CDR1 SGHTA and CDR2 FQGNSA. Trimming took off 5 bases at V and 4 bases at J, with 14 bases between the two ends. CDR3 DNA: TGTGCCAGCAGCCGCTTAGGGTCGGGAGAGACCCAGTACTTC. Translating gives CASSRLGSGETQYF. The full variable domain, completed using reference TRBV7-2 and TRBJ2-5, is GAGVSQSPSNKVTEKGKDVELRCDPISGHTALYWYRQSLGQGLEFLIYFQGNSAPDKSGLPSDRFSAERTGGSVSTLTIQRTQQEDSAVYLCASSRLGSGETQYFGPGTRLLVL.

This clonotype was found many times. The CDR3 DNA is TGTGCCAGCAGCTTGGGGACTAGCGGGAGATGGGAGACCCAGTACTTC. It translates to CASSLGTSGRWETQYF. The chain has TRBV11-1 and TRBJ2-5; 14 bases line up with TRBD2. The CDR3 contains 16 residues. CDR1 SGHAT and CDR2 FQDESV come from the germline V gene (reference sequence). Trimming took 3 bases from V and 5 from J; bases not matched to a gene: 5.

This clonotype was seen ten or more times. This rearrangement joins TRBV19 to TRBJ2-7, with 13 bases fitting TRBD2. The J segment lost 3 bases and the V segment lost 3 bases, leaving 2 bases of the junction unmatched. The CDR3 sequence is 15 residues long. CDR1 is LNHDA and CDR2 is SQIVND in the germline V gene (reference sequence). CDR3 DNA: TGTGCCAGTAGTATTGGACTAGCGGGAGACTACGAGCAGTACTTC. Translating gives CASSIGLAGDYEQYF. The full variable domain, with the rest looked up from reference TRBV19 and TRBJ2-7, is DGGITQSPKYLFRKEGQNVTLSCEQNLNHDAMYWYRQDPGQGLRLIYYSQIVNDFQKGDIAEGYSVSREKKESFPLTVTSAQKNPTAFYLCASSIGLAGDYEQYFGPGTRLTVT.

This clonotype was detected many times. The genes are TRBV28 and TRBJ2-5; unclear D gene. The germline V and J ends were trimmed by 3 bases and 0 bases, with 11 bases remaining between them. The CDR3 extends over 15 amino acids. From germline, CDR1 is MDHEN and CDR2 SYDVKM. The CDR3 DNA follows: TGTGCCAGCAGTTTCAGAGCCCGATACCAAGAGACCCAGTACTTC. Amino acid sequence: CASSFRARYQETQYF.

This clonotype was picked up many times. The J gene is TRBJ1-1, the V gene TRBV28, with D tentatively TRBD1 (5 bases). Trimming removed 6 bases from V and 5 bases from J, with 19 bases in between. This CDR3 is built from 15 residues. Germline V gives CDR1 MDHEN, CDR2 SYDVKM. The CDR3 sequence is CASRATALKGTEAFF. The CDR3 DNA follows: TGTGCCAGCAGGGCGACAGCACTCAAGGGGACTGAAGCTTTCTTT.